This T cell receptor (beta chain) was retrieved from a study of blood T cell repertoires in COVID-19. Across the study: The analysed material was cDNA or gDNA that came from T cells, B-cell-depleted T cells, or PBMCs.

The CDR3 runs 15 residues. Germline CDR1 reads MNHEY; CDR2 reads SVGAGI. Trimming removed 8 bases from V and 2 bases from J, with 19 bases in between. The authors' processing: Cell counts per sample came from amplifying reference gene primers. Profiled with immunoSEQ multiplex PCR; TCRdb holds only in-frame clones, not every one. V and J calls and clone size are as listed in that table; D and trimming were resolved from the DNA. The sample holds 300,000 to 500,000 clones; 70% to 90% are singletons and the top ten take around 0.97%. Study members were between 18 and 89 years old and lived in 24 US regions.

This clonotype was obtained from a woman aged 25-40 years with acute COVID-19. The sample comprised PBMCs or T cells enriched from blood (not recorded which). This chain links TRBV6-5 with TRBJ2-7, with D possibly matching TRBD1 (6 bases). The CDR3 region is CASHNLGTFPYEQYF. The CDR3 DNA sequence: TGTGCCAGCCACAACCTCGGGACATTTCCCTACGAGCAGTACTTC.